This T cell receptor beta chain was profiled in a study of radiotherapy plus CTLA-4 blockade in lung cancer (dated by TCRdb to the late 2010s). In terms of the full investigation: Objective responses occurred in about 19% of enrolled patients, and just over 30% achieved disease control. General conclusions and limits of the study: The strongest predictors of response, as reported, were early dynamic changes in blood T cell clones along with a rise in serum interferon-beta after radiation. After treatment with radiotherapy and ipilimumab, TCR clones that came from tumors expanded in the peripheral blood.

Libraries were built with the immunoSEQ multiplex PCR assay. Not all clones reach the TCRdb copy of this immuneACCESS table, which keeps in-frame sequences only. Checked studies attribute under half of the gap to unresolved V genes and leave the rest unexplained. Across this sample there are roughly 100,000 clones, with over 65% seen only once. The ten most abundant clones make up under 2.5% of the sample. As concerns this clone: This clone's antigen is unknown. There are no base qualities to consult, and no much larger clone falls within one base.

In this study, focal radiation therapy paired with CTLA-4 blockade (ipilimumab) was tested in patients who had chemo-refractory metastatic non-small-cell lung cancer. In the germline V gene, CDR1 corresponds to KGHSH and CDR2 to LQKENI. At the junction V is shortened by 3 bases and J by 10 bases, with 12 bases in between. The CDR3 runs 12 residues from the cysteine to the phenylalanine. The sequence is cut down to CDR3 DNA, 36 bases in frame from base 1. Sequencing was performed on peripheral blood, taken from a patient treated with radiotherapy plus ipilimumab. This chain is built from TRBV18 and TRBJ1-1; too little of a D gene remains to name it. This receptor was identified in a human donor with non-small cell lung cancer that progressed on radiotherapy plus ipilimumab. Some clones in this sample may be carry-over from other donors' samples. The CDR3 corresponds to CASSPPGPGAFF. The bases are TGTGCCAGCTCACCTCCGGGCCCGGGAGCTTTCTTT.